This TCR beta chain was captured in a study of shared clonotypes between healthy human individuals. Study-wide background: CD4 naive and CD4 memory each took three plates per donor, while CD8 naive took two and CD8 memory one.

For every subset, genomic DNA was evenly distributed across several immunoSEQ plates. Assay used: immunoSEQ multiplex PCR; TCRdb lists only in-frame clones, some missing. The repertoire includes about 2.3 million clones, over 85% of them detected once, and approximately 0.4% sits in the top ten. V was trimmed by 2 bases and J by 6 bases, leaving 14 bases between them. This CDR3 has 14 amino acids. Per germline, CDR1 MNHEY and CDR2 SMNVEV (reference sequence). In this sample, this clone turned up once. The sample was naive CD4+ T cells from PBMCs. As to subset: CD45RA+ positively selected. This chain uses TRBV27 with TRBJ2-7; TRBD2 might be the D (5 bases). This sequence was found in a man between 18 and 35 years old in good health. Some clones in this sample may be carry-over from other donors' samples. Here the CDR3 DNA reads TGTGCCAGCAGTTTAAGGAGAGGGAGCCTCGAGCAGTACTTC. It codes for CASSLRRGSLEQYF.